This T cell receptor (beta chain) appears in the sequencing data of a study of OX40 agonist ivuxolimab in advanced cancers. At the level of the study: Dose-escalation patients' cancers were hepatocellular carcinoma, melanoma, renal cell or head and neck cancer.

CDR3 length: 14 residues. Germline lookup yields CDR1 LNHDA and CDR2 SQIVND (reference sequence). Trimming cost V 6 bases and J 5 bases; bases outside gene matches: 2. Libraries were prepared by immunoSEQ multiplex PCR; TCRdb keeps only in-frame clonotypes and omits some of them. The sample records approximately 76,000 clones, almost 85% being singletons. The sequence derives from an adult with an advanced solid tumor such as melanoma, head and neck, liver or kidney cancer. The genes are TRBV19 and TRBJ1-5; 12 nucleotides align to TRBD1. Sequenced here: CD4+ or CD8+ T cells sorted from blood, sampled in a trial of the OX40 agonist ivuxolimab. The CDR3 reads CASSGTGGHQPQHF. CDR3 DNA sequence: TGTGCCAGTAGCGGGACAGGGGGCCATCAGCCCCAGCATTTT.